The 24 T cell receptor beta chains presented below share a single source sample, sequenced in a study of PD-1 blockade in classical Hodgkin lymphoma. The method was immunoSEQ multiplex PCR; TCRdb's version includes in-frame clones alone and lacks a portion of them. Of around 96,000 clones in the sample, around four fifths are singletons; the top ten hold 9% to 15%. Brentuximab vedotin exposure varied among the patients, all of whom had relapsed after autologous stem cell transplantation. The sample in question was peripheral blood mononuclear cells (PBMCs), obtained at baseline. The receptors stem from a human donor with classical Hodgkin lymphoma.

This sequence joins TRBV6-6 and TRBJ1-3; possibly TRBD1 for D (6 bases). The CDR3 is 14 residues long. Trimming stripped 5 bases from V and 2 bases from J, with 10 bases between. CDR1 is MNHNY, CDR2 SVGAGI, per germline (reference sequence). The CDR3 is CASSQTGTGNTIYF. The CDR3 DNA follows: TGTGCCAGCAGTCAAACAGGGACTGGAAACACCATATATTTT.

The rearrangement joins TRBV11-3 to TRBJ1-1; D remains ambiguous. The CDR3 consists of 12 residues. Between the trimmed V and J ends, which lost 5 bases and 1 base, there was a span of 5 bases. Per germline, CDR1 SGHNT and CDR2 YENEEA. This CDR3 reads CASSARNTEAFF. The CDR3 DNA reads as TGTGCCAGCAGCGCCCGGAACACTGAAGCTTTCTTT.

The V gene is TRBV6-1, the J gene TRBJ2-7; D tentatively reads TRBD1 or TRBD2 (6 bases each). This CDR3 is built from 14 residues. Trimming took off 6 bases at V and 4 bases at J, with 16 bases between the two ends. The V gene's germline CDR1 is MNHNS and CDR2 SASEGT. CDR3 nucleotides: TGTGCCAGCAGGGAGGGGGGAAGGGGGTACGAGCAGTACTTC. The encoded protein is CASREGGRGYEQYF.

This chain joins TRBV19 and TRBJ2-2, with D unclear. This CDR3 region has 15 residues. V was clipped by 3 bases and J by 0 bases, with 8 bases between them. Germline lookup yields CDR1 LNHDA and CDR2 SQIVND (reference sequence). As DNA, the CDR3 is TGTGCCAGTAGTATGCTCGGCTCGAACACCGGGGAGCTGTTTTTT. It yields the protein CASSMLGSNTGELFF.

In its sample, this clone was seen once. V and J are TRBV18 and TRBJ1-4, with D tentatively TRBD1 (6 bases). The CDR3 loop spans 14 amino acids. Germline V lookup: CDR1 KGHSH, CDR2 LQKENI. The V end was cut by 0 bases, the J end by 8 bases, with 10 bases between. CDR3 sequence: CASSPPGAAEKLFF. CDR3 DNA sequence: TGTGCCAGCTCACCACCGGGGGCCGCGGAAAAACTGTTTTTT.

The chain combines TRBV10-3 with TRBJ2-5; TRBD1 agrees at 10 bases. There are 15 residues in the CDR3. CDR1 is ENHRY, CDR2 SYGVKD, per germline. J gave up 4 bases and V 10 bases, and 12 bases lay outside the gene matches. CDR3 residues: CATSPRDRGPETQYF. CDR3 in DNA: TGTGCCACCTCACCCCGGGACAGGGGACCAGAGACCCAGTACTTC.

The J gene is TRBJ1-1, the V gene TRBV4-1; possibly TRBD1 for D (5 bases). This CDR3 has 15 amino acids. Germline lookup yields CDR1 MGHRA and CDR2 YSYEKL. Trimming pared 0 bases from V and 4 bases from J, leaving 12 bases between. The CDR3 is CASSQDEQVSTEAFF. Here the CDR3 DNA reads TGCGCCAGCAGCCAAGATGAACAGGTCAGCACTGAAGCTTTCTTT.

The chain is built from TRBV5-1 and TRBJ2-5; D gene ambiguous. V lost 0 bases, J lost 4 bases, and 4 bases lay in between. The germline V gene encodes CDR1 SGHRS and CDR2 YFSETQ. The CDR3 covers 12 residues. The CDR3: CASSLEAETQYF. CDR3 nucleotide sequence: TGCGCCAGCAGCTTGGAGGCAGAGACCCAGTACTTC.

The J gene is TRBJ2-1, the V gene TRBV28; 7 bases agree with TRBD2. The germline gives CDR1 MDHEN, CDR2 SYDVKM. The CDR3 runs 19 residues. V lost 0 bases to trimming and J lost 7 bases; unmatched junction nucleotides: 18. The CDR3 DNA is TGTGCCAGCAGTTTATGGAGGCTTGGGCTAGCGGCGGGAGTGAATGAGCAGTTCTTC. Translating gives CASSLWRLGLAAGVNEQFF.

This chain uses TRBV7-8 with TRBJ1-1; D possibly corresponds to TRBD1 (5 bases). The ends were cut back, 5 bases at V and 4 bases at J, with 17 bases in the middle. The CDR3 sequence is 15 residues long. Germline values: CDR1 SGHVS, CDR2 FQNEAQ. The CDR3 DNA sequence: TGTGCCAGCAGCCCCCAAGTAGGGGTGGGCACTGAAGCTTTCTTT. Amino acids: CASSPQVGVGTEAFF.

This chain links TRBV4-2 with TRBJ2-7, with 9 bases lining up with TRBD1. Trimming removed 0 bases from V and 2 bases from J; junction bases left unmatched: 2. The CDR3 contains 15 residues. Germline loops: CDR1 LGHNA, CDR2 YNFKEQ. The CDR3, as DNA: TGTGCCAGCAGCCAAGAAGGGACAGGGACCTACGAGCAGTACTTC. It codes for CASSQEGTGTYEQYF.

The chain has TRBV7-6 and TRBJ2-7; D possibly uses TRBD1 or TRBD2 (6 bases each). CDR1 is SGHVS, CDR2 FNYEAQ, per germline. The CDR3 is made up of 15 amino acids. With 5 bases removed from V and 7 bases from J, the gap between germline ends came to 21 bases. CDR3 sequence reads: CASSLGAGSAWEQYF. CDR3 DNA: TGTGCCAGCAGCCTGGGGGCGGGATCGGCGTGGGAGCAGTACTTC.

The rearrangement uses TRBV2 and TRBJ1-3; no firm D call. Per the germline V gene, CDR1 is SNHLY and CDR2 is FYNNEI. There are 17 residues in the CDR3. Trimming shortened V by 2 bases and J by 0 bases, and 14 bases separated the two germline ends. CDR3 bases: TGTGCCAGCAGTGAATGGCTGGGTTTTCACTCTGGAAACACCATATATTTT. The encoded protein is CASSEWLGFHSGNTIYF.

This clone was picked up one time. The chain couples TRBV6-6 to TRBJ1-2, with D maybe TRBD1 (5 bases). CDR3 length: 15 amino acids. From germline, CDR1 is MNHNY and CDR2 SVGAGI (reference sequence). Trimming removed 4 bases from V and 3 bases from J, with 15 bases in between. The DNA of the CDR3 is TGTGCCAGCAGTTTCTTTCGGGACGGAGACTATGGCTACACCTTC. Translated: CASSFFRDGDYGYTF.

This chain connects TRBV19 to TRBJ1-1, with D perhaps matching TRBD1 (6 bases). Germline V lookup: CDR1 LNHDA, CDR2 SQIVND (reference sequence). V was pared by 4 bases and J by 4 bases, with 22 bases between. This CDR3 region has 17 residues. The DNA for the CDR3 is TGTGCCAGTAGTAAACTCGGGACACTGAACTTAGGCACTGAAGCTTTCTTT. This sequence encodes CASSKLGTLNLGTEAFF.

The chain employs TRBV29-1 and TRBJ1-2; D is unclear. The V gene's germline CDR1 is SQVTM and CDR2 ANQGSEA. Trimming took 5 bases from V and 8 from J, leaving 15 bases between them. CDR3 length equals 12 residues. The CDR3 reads CSVSDTSRGYTF. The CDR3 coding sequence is TGCAGCGTTTCCGACACTTCCAGGGGCTACACCTTC.

CDR3 coding DNA: TGTGCCAGTAGTATAGGACTAGCGGGAGTTACCGGGGAGCTGTTTTTT. The encoded protein is CASSIGLAGVTGELFF. V is TRBV19 and J is TRBJ2-2; TRBD2 aligns across 12 bases. The trim removed 1 base at V and 5 bases at J, leaving 2 bases unmatched. The CDR3 totals 16 residues. Germline V gene lookup returns CDR1 LNHDA and CDR2 SQIVND (reference sequence).

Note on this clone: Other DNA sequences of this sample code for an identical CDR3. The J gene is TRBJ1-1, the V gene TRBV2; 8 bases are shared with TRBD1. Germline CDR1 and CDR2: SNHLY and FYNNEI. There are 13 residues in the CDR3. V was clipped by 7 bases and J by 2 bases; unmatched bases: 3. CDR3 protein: CASTGQVNTEAFF. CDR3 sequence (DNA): TGTGCCAGCACGGGACAGGTAAACACTGAAGCTTTCTTT.

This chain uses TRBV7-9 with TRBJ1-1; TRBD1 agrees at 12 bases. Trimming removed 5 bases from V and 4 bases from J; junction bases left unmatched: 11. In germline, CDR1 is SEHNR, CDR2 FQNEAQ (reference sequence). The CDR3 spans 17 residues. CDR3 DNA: TGTGCCAGCAGCCCCGCCGGGACAGGGGGCTTGAGCACTGAAGCTTTCTTT. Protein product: CASSPAGTGGLSTEAFF.

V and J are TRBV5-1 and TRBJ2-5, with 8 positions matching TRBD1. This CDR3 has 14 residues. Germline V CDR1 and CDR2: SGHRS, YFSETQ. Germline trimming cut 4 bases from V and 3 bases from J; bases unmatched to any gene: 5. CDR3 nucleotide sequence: TGCGCCAGCAGCCAGGGACAGGTGAAAGAGACCCAGTACTTC. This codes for CASSQGQVKETQYF.

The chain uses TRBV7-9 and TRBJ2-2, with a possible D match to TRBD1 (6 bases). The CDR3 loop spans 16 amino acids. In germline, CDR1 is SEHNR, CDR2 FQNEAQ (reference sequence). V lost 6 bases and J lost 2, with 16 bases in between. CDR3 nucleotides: TGTGCCAGCAGTATTGTCTCGGGACACAACACCGGGGAGCTGTTTTTT. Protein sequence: CASSIVSGHNTGELFF.

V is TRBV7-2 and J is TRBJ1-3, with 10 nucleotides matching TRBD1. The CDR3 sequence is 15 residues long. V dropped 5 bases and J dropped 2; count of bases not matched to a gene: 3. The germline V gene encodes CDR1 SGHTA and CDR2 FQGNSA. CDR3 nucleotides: TGTGCCAGCAGCACCGGGACAGGGGCTGGAAACACCATATATTTT. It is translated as CASSTGTGAGNTIYF.

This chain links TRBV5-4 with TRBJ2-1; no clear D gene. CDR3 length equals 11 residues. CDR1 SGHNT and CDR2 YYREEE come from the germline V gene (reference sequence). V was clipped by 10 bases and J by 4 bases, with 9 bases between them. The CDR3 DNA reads TGTGCCGTCCTAGAGTACAATGAGCAGTTCTTC. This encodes CAVLEYNEQFF.

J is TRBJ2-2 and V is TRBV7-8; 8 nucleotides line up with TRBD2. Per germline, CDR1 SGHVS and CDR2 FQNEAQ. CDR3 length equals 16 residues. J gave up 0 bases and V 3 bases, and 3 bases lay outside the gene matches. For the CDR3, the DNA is TGTGCCAGCAGCTTGAATAGCGGGGCGAACACCGGGGAGCTGTTTTTT. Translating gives CASSLNSGANTGELFF.